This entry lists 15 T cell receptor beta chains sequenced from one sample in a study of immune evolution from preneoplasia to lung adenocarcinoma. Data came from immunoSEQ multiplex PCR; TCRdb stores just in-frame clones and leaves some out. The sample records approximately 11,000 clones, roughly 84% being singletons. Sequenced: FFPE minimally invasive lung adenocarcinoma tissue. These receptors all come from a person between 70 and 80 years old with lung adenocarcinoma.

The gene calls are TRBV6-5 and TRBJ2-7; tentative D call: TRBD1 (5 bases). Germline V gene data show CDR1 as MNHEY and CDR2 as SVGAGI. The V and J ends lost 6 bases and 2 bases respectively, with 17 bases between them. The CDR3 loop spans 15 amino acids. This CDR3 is CASRDPAGSTYEQYF. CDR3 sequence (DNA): TGTGCCAGCAGGGACCCCGCAGGGTCTACCTACGAGCAGTACTTC.

The CDR3 DNA reads as TGTGCCATCAGTGGTGGGCCAGGGGAATTCTATGGCTACACCTTC. It codes for CAISGGPGEFYGYTF. V is TRBV10-3 and J is TRBJ1-2; a weak D match, TRBD1 (6 bases). The germline gives CDR1 ENHRY, CDR2 SYGVKD. This CDR3 comprises 15 residues. V lost 4 bases, J lost 4 bases, and 16 bases lay in between.

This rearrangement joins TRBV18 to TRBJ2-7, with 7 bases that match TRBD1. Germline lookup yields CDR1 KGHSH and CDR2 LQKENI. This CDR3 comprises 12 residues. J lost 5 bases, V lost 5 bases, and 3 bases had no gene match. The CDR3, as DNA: TGTGCCAGCTCATTAACAGGGGACGAGCAGTACTTC. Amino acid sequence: CASSLTGDEQYF.

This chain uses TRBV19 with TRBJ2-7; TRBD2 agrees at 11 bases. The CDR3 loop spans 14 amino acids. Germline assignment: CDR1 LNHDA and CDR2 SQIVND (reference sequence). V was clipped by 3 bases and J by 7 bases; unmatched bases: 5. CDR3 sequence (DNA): TGTGCCAGTAGTATGGCTCGACTAGCGGGAGAGCAGTACTTC. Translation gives CASSMARLAGEQYF.

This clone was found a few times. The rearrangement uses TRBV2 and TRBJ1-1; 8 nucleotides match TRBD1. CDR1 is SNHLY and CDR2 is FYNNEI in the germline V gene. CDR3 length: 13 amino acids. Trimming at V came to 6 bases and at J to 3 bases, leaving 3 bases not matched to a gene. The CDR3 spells CASREDRDTEAFF. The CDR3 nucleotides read TGTGCCAGCAGAGAGGACAGGGACACTGAAGCTTTCTTT.

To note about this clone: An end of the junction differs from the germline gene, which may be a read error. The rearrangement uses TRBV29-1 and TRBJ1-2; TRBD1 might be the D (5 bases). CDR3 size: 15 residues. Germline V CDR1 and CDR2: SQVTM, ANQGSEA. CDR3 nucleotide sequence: TGCAGCGTTGAAATTCTCGGGGGAGGGTACTATAGCTACACCTTC. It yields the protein CSVEILGGGYYSYTF.

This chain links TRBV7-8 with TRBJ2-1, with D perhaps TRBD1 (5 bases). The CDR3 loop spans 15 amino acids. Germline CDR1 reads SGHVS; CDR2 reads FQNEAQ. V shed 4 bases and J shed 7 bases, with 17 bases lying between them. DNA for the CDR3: TGTGCCAGCAGCTCCGAAATAGGGGCAAGAAATGAGCAGTTCTTC. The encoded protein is CASSSEIGARNEQFF.

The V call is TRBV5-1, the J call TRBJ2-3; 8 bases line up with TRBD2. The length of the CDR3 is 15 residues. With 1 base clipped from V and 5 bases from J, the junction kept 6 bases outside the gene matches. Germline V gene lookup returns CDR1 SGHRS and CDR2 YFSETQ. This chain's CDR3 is CASSLQGLVGDTQYF. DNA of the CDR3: TGCGCCAGCAGCTTGCAGGGACTAGTGGGAGATACGCAGTATTTT.

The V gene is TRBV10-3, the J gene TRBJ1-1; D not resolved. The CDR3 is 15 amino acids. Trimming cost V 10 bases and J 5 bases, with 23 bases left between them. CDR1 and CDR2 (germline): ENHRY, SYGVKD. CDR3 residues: CATLTIPGLGTEAFF. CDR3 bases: TGTGCCACCTTAACTATTCCGGGTCTCGGGACTGAAGCTTTCTTT.

In DNA, the CDR3 is TGTGCCAGCAGCTTATTTACTAGCGGGACCAGCTCCTACGAGCAGTACTTC. Residues: CASSLFTSGTSSYEQYF. This rearrangement joins TRBV7-6 to TRBJ2-7, with 10 bases matching TRBD2. The V gene's germline CDR1 is SGHVS and CDR2 FNYEAQ. The CDR3 contains 17 residues. V shed 2 bases, J shed 0 bases, and the junction held 7 bases outside the gene matches.

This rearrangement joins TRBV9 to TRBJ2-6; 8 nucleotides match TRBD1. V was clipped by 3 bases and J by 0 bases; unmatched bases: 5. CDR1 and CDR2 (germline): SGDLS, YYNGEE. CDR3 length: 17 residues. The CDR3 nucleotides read TGTGCCAGCAGCGACGCAGGGGGCCTCTCTGGGGCCAACGTCCTGACTTTC. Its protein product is CASSDAGGLSGANVLTF.

DNA for the CDR3: TGTGCCAGCTCTCCGACAGGGGGCGGGGAAGGCTACACCTTC. The encoded protein is CASSPTGGGEGYTF. V gene TRBV18 combines with J gene TRBJ1-2; 10 positions agree with TRBD1. V dropped 6 bases and J dropped 8; count of bases not matched to a gene: 9. The CDR3 is made up of 14 amino acids. Germline V gene sequence: CDR1 KGHSH, CDR2 LQKENI.

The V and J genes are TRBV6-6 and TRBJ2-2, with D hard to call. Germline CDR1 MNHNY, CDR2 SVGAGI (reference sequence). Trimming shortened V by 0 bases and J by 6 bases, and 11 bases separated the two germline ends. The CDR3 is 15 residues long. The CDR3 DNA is TGTGCCAGCAGTTACTCCGAGGTTGGTTCCGGGGAGCTGTTTTTT. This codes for CASSYSEVGSGELFF.

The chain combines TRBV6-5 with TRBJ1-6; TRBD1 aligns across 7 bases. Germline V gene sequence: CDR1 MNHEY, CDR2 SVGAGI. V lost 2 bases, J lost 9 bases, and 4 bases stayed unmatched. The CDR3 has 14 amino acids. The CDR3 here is CASSYGQEGSPLHF. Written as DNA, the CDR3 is TGTGCCAGCAGTTACGGACAGGAGGGTTCACCCCTCCACTTT.

In DNA form, the CDR3 reads TGTGCCATCAGTAGACAGGGCGGTTCTGAAGCTTTCTTT. This translates into CAISRQGGSEAFF. The rearrangement joins TRBV10-3 to TRBJ1-1; 7 nucleotides line up with TRBD1. Germline V gene data show CDR1 as ENHRY and CDR2 as SYGVKD. This CDR3 contains 13 residues. Unmatched junction bases numbered 6, after V lost 5 bases and J lost 6 bases.